A selection of T cell receptor beta chains follows, all from one sample in a study of blood T cells in healthy people across ages. One entry per CDR3 protein, called by TCRdb with MiXCR from the 5' RACE reads. This sample has almost 550,000 distinct CDR3 sequences, with approximately 25% found just once. These same records also appear under a second study, on T cells of mothers and their children.

Sequencing was carried out using blood. These receptors were obtained from a boy younger than 18 in good health. The CDR3 runs from the conserved cysteine through the conserved F or W. A D gene is named only where the DNA matches it firmly.

v_call d_call cdr3_aa
TRBV12-3/TRBV12-4 TRBD2 CASSLESGGSYEQYF
TRBV20-1 - CSAGDDPRDEKLFF
TRBV28 - CASSLRGGGKNTQYF
TRBV5-6 - CASSLSAGQGEQFF
TRBV7-2 - CASSRDSVTQYF
TRBV7-9 TRBD1 CASSWTGINEQFF
TRBV28 - CASSPGTEQFF
TRBV4-3 - CASSQDLVLFRYGYTF
TRBV14 - CASSQEPRASPLHF
TRBV7-2 TRBD2 CASSFGTRAVGTDTQYF
TRBV12-3/TRBV12-4 - CASSLQGGGPYEQYF
TRBV13 - CASSLGRSEQYF
TRBV7-3 - CASSFGGLNNSPLHF
TRBV11-2 - CASTQAGTQYF
TRBV9 - CASSVSGAMGSETQYF
TRBV24-1 TRBD1 CATSESGQGIYTF
TRBV20-1 TRBD1 CSAKTGAGGELFF
TRBV7-8 - CASSLTEQKDGYTF
TRBV7-2 TRBD1 CASSLVTTGPYNEQFF
TRBV6-4 TRBD1 CASSEAGGTGELFF
TRBV3-1 TRBD2 CASSQLAGAQDNEQFF
TRBV9 - CASSVPGAPTIGEQFF